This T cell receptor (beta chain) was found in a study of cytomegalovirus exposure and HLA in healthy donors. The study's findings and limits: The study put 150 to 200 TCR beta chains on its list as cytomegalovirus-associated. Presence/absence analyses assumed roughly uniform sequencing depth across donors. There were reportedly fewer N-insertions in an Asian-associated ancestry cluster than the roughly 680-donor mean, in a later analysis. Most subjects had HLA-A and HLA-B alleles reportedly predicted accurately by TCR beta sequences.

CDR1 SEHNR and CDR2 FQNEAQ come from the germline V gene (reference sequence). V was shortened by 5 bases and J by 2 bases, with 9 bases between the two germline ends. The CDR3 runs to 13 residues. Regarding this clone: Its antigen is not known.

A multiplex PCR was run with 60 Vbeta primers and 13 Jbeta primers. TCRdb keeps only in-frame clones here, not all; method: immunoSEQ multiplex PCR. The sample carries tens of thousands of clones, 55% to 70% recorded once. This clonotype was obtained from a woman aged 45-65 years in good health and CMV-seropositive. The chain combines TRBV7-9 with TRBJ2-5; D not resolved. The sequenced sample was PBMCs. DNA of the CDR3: TGTGCCAGCAGCCCGCGTGAACAAGAGACCCAGTACTTC. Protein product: CASSPREQETQYF.